These 28 T cell receptor beta chains came from one sample sequenced in a study of vaccination and CD4 T cells after COVID-19. Sequence data for DNA of cultured CD4+ T cells were generated by the Oncomine TCR Beta short-read assay. MiXCR, run by TCRdb on the PCR reads, gives a single entry per CDR3 protein. The repertoire includes about 15,000 distinct CDR3 sequences, 43% of them detected once, and 4.5% to 6% sits in the top ten. No antigen has been identified for these receptors. Regarding treatment: roughly 10-day PBMC culture with coronavirus spike peptide pools or control peptides (ViraFEST assay). The sequencing used CD4+ T cells from blood, cultured in vitro, collected before SARS-CoV-2 vaccination. Receptor source: a human donor who had recovered from COVID-19.

This clonotype has only a few counts. The V gene is TRBV28, the J gene TRBJ1-6; D is unclear. Germline V lookup: CDR1 MDHEN, CDR2 SYDVKM. Trimming pared 3 bases from V and 7 bases from J, leaving 16 bases between. The CDR3 contains 16 residues. This CDR3 reads CASSFIHAVNNSPLHF. In DNA, the CDR3 is TGTGCCAGCAGTTTTATCCACGCGGTGAACAATTCACCCCTCCACTTT.

The table lists this clonotype with a few counts. The V call is TRBV19, the J call TRBJ1-5, with TRBD1 as a possible D gene (6 bases). Germline CDR1 LNHDA, CDR2 SQIVND (reference sequence). This CDR3 is built from 14 residues. The V gene lost 6 bases and the J gene lost 0 bases, with 9 bases spanning the gap. CDR3 loop: CASSQGTSNQPQHF. The CDR3 DNA is TGTGCCAGTAGCCAGGGGACTAGCAATCAGCCCCAGCATTTT.

The rearrangement links TRBV28 to TRBJ2-6; tentative D call: TRBD2 (5 bases). V shed 2 bases and J shed 6 bases, with 8 bases lying between them. The CDR3 has 14 residues. Germline CDR1 MDHEN, CDR2 SYDVKM. The CDR3 loop is CASSLTREANVLTF. CDR3 in DNA: TGTGCCAGCAGTTTAACCCGGGAGGCCAACGTCCTGACTTTC.

The V gene is TRBV15, the J gene TRBJ1-2; possible D gene TRBD1, 5 bases. Trimming took off 1 base at V and 2 bases at J, with 14 bases between the two ends. CDR1 and CDR2 from the germline V gene are LNHNV and YYDKDF (reference sequence). The CDR3 has 16 residues. CDR3 in DNA: TGTGCCACCAGCAGAGCCACCCGGGACGCGAACTATGGCTACACCTTC. As protein: CATSRATRDANYGYTF.

The chain uses TRBV20-1 and TRBJ2-3, with D tentatively TRBD1 (5 bases). V dropped 2 bases and J dropped 2 bases, with 11 bases sitting between them. The CDR3 spans 14 residues. From germline, CDR1 is DFQATT and CDR2 SNEGSKA (reference sequence). CDR3 nucleotides: TGCAGTGCTAGAAGTGGGGCAAACACAGATACGCAGTATTTT. It yields the protein CSARSGANTDTQYF.

This rearrangement joins TRBV11-1 to TRBJ2-7; TRBD1 agrees at 7 bases. There are 14 residues in the CDR3. V dropped 5 bases and J dropped 2; count of bases not matched to a gene: 6. Germline V gives CDR1 SGHAT, CDR2 FQDESV (reference sequence). The CDR3 coding sequence is TGTGCCAGCAGCGAGAACAGGGGTCCCTACGAGCAGTACTTC. Its translation is CASSENRGPYEQYF.

The rearrangement links TRBV20-1 to TRBJ2-7; 8 positions match TRBD2. The junction had 13 bases not matched to a gene; V was cut back by 5 bases and J by 4 bases. This CDR3 contains 15 residues. Germline V CDR1 and CDR2: DFQATT, SNEGSKA (reference sequence). The CDR3 sequence: CSAFTGTSKRYEQYF. The CDR3 region has the DNA TGCAGTGCTTTCACCGGGACTAGTAAGAGGTACGAGCAGTACTTC.

The CDR3 here is CASSPGRPTGGSTQYF. For the CDR3, the DNA is TGTGCCAGCAGCCCCGGACGACCGACAGGCGGTTCGACCCAGTACTTC. The chain joins TRBV11-2 to TRBJ2-5; possible D gene TRBD1, 6 bases. Germline CDR1 is SGHAT and CDR2 is FQNNGV. V shed 5 bases and J shed 7 bases, with 23 bases lying between them. This CDR3 region has 16 residues. Full variable domain (rest looked up from reference TRBV11-2 and TRBJ2-5): EAGVAQSPRYKIIEKRQSVAFWCNPISGHATLYWYQQILGQGPKLLIQFQNNGVVDDSQLPKDRFSAERLKGVDSTLKIQPAKLEDSAVYLCASSPGRPTGGSTQYFGPGTRLLVL.

The chain recombines TRBV28 with TRBJ2-1; 8 bases align to TRBD2. J lost 7 bases, V lost 7 bases, and 9 bases had no gene match. Germline V gives CDR1 MDHEN, CDR2 SYDVKM. The CDR3 runs 14 residues. The CDR3 DNA reads TGTGCCAGCAAAACAGCGGGAGACTGGAATGAGCAGTTCTTC. Its protein product is CASKTAGDWNEQFF.

This clonotype occurred a few times. The rearrangement uses TRBV20-1 and TRBJ1-2; 9 bases map to TRBD1. J gave up 2 bases and V 5 bases, and 9 bases lay outside the gene matches. This CDR3 region has 15 residues. Germline V lookup: CDR1 DFQATT, CDR2 SNEGSKA (reference sequence). Written as DNA, the CDR3 is TGCAGTGCTCCAGGTCCCGGGACAGGGAACTATGGCTACACCTTC. Its translation: CSAPGPGTGNYGYTF.

This clonotype has more than one count but fewer than ten. The chain has TRBV6-5 and TRBJ1-1; D is possibly TRBD1 (5 bases). Between the trimmed V and J ends, which lost 0 bases and 0 bases, there was a span of 8 bases. The CDR3 is 15 residues long. CDR1 and CDR2 from the germline V gene are MNHEY and SVGAGI. The CDR3 region is CASSYSRGMNTEAFF. CDR3 in DNA: TGTGCCAGCAGTTACTCCCGGGGCATGAACACTGAAGCTTTCTTT.

J is TRBJ1-1 and V is TRBV6-1; D remains ambiguous. V was pared by 6 bases and J by 5 bases, with 10 bases between. Per germline, CDR1 MNHNS and CDR2 SASEGT. CDR3 length: 12 amino acids. The CDR3 coding sequence is TGTGCCAGCAGCCCCGTTGGGACTGAAGCTTTCTTT. Translated: CASSPVGTEAFF.

This chain connects TRBV20-1 to TRBJ1-3; 9 bases are a match to TRBD1. The CDR3 has 15 residues. The ends lost 4 bases at V and 0 bases at J; junction bases unmatched: 4. Germline lookup yields CDR1 DFQATT and CDR2 SNEGSKA (reference sequence). The CDR3 loop is CSAKLTGGSGNTIYF. The DNA of the CDR3 is TGCAGTGCTAAACTGACAGGGGGCTCTGGAAACACCATATATTTT.

This sequence joins TRBV6-2 or TRBV6-3 and TRBJ1-1; possibly TRBD1 for D (5 bases). Germline V gives CDR1 MNHEY, CDR2 SVGEGT. Trimming took 2 bases from V and 1 from J, leaving 17 bases between them. The CDR3 contains 17 residues. The chain's CDR3 is CASSYDPPTGPNTEAFF. The CDR3 DNA reads as TGTGCCAGCAGTTACGATCCACCAACGGGACCGAACACTGAAGCTTTCTTT.

This rearrangement joins TRBV25-1 to TRBJ1-2; possibly TRBD1 for D (5 bases). Trimming took 5 bases from V and 8 from J, leaving 24 bases between them. The CDR3 is 16 residues long. CDR1 is MGHDK, CDR2 SYGVNS, per germline. The CDR3 nucleotides are TGTGCCAGCAGTATTTCGGCAATGAGGGGCCGGGGCGGCTACACCTTC. Translated: CASSISAMRGRGGYTF.

The chain couples TRBV19 to TRBJ1-3; possible D gene TRBD1, 5 bases. This CDR3 region has 14 residues. CDR1 and CDR2 from the germline V gene are LNHDA and SQIVND (reference sequence). V lost 5 bases and J 1 base, leaving 9 bases between the germline ends. The CDR3 DNA reads as TGTGCCAGTAGTCCACAGGCATCTGGAAACACCATATATTTT. It translates to CASSPQASGNTIYF.

This clonotype was counted a few times. The genes are TRBV20-1 and TRBJ1-3, with D maybe TRBD1 (6 bases). CDR1 is DFQATT, CDR2 SNEGSKA, per germline (reference sequence). CDR3 length: 14 residues. V was cut by 6 bases and J by 1 base, with 13 bases left in between. The CDR3 DNA reads TGCAGTGCCCCACAGGGACCGTCTGGAAACACCATATATTTT. It yields the protein CSAPQGPSGNTIYF.

This sequence joins TRBV24-1 and TRBJ1-1; no definite D call. The V gene's germline CDR1 is KGHDR and CDR2 SFDVKD. The CDR3 totals 13 residues. Trimming cost V 5 bases and J 4 bases, with 10 bases left between them. The CDR3 DNA sequence: TGTGCCACCAGTGCCGCTTCGGGCACTGAAGCTTTCTTT. Translation: CATSAASGTEAFF.

This rearrangement joins TRBV11-3 to TRBJ2-7; 7 nucleotides agree with TRBD1. V trimming: 4 bases; J trimming: 4 bases; junction bases outside the gene matches: 13. The V gene's germline CDR1 is SGHNT and CDR2 YENEEA. This CDR3 has 16 amino acids. CDR3: CASSSSQYRGSYEQYF. Written as DNA, the CDR3 is TGTGCCAGCAGCTCTTCCCAATACAGGGGATCGTACGAGCAGTACTTC.

For the CDR3, the DNA is TGTGCCAGCAGTTTGCTGGTAGGTAATTCACCCCTCCACTTT. It encodes CASSLLVGNSPLHF. The chain couples TRBV27 to TRBJ1-6; no clear D gene. CDR3 size: 14 residues. The V end was cut by 3 bases, the J end by 6 bases, with 9 bases between. The germline gives CDR1 MNHEY, CDR2 SMNVEV (reference sequence).

This clonotype was detected a few times. This chain joins TRBV2 and TRBJ2-2; 7 bases match TRBD1. The ends lost 6 bases at V and 7 bases at J; junction bases unmatched: 8. The CDR3 sequence is 14 residues long. Germline loops: CDR1 SNHLY, CDR2 FYNNEI. In DNA, the CDR3 is TGTGCCAGCAGGAGGACAGGTCAAGGCGGGGAGCTGTTTTTT. Amino acids: CASRRTGQGGELFF. The full variable domain, with the rest looked up from reference TRBV2 and TRBJ2-2, is EPEVTQTPSHQVTQMGQEVILRCVPISNHLYFYWYRQILGQKVEFLVSFYNNEISEKSEIFDDQFSVERPDGSNFTLKIRSTKLEDSAMYFCASRRTGQGGELFFGEGSRLTVL.

V and J are TRBV15 and TRBJ1-2, with D maybe TRBD1 (5 bases). Germline assignment: CDR1 LNHNV and CDR2 YYDKDF (reference sequence). CDR3 size: 15 residues. The V gene lost 0 bases and the J gene lost 4 bases, with 12 bases spanning the gap. CDR3 nucleotides: TGTGCCACCAGCAGAGATAAGGGACTGGGCTATGGCTACACCTTC. It translates to CATSRDKGLGYGYTF.

This clonotype was detected only a few times. This chain uses TRBV6-1 with TRBJ1-2; D may be TRBD1 (6 bases). Trimming took 3 bases from V and 8 from J, leaving 22 bases between them. The germline V gene encodes CDR1 MNHNS and CDR2 SASEGT. The CDR3 has 16 residues. Here the CDR3 reads CASSERGNSRGRGYTF. The DNA of the CDR3 is TGTGCCAGCAGTGAGAGGGGGAACAGTCGGGGGCGCGGCTACACCTTC.

The chain joins TRBV6-5 to TRBJ1-1; no firm D call. This CDR3 region has 15 residues. The germline V gene encodes CDR1 MNHEY and CDR2 SVGAGI. Trimming left V 0 bases short and J 1 base short, with 9 bases between. CDR3 coding DNA: TGTGCCAGCAGTTACTCACGGGGTTGGAACACTGAAGCTTTCTTT. Translating it yields CASSYSRGWNTEAFF.

The CDR3 DNA is TGTGCCAGCAGTCCCCTCTGGGAGGCGAATCAGCCCCAGCATTTT. Protein product: CASSPLWEANQPQHF. The chain combines TRBV12-3 or TRBV12-4 with TRBJ1-5; D not certain. Deletions cut 5 bases from V and 4 bases from J, with 15 bases between. CDR3 length: 15 residues.

The V call is TRBV28, the J call TRBJ2-7; D gene ambiguous. Trimming removed 10 bases at V and 5 bases at J, with 18 bases between. The CDR3 is made up of 13 amino acids. The germline gives CDR1 MDHEN, CDR2 SYDVKM. The CDR3 is CATLGPASHEQYF. The CDR3 coding sequence is TGTGCCACTCTGGGCCCCGCGAGCCACGAGCAGTACTTC.

A few counts support this clonotype. The rearrangement joins TRBV29-1 to TRBJ1-3; D remains ambiguous. Trimming left V 7 bases short and J 0 bases short, with 4 bases between. This CDR3 contains 11 residues. Germline CDR1 reads SQVTM; CDR2 reads ANQGSEA. The CDR3 here is CSGTSGNTIYF. In DNA form, the CDR3 reads TGCAGCGGGACCTCTGGAAACACCATATATTTT.

The chain couples TRBV6-5 to TRBJ1-5, with TRBD1 matching over 10 bases. J was trimmed by 0 bases and V by 4 bases; bases with no gene match: 3. The CDR3 sequence is 16 residues long. CDR1 and CDR2 from the germline V gene are MNHEY and SVGAGI. The CDR3, as DNA: TGTGCCAGCAGTTTTGGGACAGGGGATAGCAATCAGCCCCAGCATTTT. Encoded protein: CASSFGTGDSNQPQHF.